This entry describes one T cell receptor beta chain. The data are from a study of blood T cells in healthy people across ages. Together with a sample-barcoded 5' primer, a J-beta primer mix was included in a second PCR lasting roughly 6 to 12 cycles. Each cDNA molecule carried a tag from a template-switch adaptor that contained 12 random nucleotides. One entry per CDR3 protein, called by TCRdb with MiXCR from the 5' RACE reads. Here the sample spans about 780,000 distinct CDR3 sequences, around two thirds being singletons. V lost 6 bases to trimming and J lost 3 bases, with 12 bases between them. Germline values: CDR1 SGDLS, CDR2 YYNGEE. This CDR3 comprises 13 residues.

The source is a man aged 30 to 39 in good health. The genes are TRBV9 and TRBJ1-2; the D gene is possibly TRBD1 (5 bases). The material sequenced was blood. The CDR3 here is CASMGGRDYGYTF. The CDR3 region has the DNA TGTGCCAGCATGGGGGGAAGGGACTATGGCTACACCTTC.